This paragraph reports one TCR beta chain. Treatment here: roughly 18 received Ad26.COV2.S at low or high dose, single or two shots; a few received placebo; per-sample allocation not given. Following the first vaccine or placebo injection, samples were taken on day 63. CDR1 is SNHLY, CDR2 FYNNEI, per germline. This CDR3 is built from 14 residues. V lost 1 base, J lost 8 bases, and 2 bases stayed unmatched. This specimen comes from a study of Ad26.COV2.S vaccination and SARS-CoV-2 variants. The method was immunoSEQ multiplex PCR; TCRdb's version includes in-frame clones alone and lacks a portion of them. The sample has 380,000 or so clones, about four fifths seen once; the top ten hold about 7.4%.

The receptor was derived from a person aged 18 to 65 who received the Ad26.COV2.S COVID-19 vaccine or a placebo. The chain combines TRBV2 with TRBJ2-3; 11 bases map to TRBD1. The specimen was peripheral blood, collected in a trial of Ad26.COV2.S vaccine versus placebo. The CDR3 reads CASSEGTGGLTQYF. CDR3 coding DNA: TGTGCCAGCAGTGAAGGGACAGGGGGCCTTACGCAGTATTTT. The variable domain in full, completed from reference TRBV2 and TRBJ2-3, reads EPEVTQTPSHQVTQMGQEVILRCVPISNHLYFYWYRQILGQKVEFLVSFYNNEISEKSEIFDDQFSVERPDGSNFTLKIRSTKLEDSAMYFCASSEGTGGLTQYFGPGTRLTVL.